Presented here are 2 T cell receptor beta chains from one specimen sequenced in a study of read filtering for tumor transcriptome and immune sequencing. From about 400 ng of RNA, a library with molecular barcoded alpha/delta and beta/gamma adaptors was made. From the reads, TCRdb called clonotypes with MiXCR, one entry per CDR3 protein. The sample has 50,000 or so distinct CDR3 sequences, approximately 13% seen once. The sample consisted of a population of CD138-negative cells sorted from bone marrow. These receptors originate from a donor over 35 with multiple myeloma.

This clonotype was observed at least ten times. The gene calls are TRBV3-1 and TRBJ1-2; 9 bases agree with TRBD1. Germline V gives CDR1 LGHDT, CDR2 YNNKEL (reference sequence). The length of the CDR3 is 16 residues. V was clipped by 0 bases and J by 3 bases; unmatched bases: 5. DNA of the CDR3: TGTGCCAGCAGCCAAGAAGACAGGGGGGTTTACTATGGCTACACCTTC. Encoded protein: CASSQEDRGVYYGYTF.

This clonotype was seen only a few times. The chain joins TRBV7-2 to TRBJ2-3, with 8 positions matching TRBD2. Per the germline V gene, CDR1 is SGHTA and CDR2 is FQGNSA. Germline trimming cut 5 bases from V and 3 bases from J; bases unmatched to any gene: 4. The CDR3 length is 14 residues. The CDR3 reads CASSNRLATDTQYF. The CDR3 DNA reads as TGTGCCAGCAGCAACCGACTAGCGACAGATACGCAGTATTTT.